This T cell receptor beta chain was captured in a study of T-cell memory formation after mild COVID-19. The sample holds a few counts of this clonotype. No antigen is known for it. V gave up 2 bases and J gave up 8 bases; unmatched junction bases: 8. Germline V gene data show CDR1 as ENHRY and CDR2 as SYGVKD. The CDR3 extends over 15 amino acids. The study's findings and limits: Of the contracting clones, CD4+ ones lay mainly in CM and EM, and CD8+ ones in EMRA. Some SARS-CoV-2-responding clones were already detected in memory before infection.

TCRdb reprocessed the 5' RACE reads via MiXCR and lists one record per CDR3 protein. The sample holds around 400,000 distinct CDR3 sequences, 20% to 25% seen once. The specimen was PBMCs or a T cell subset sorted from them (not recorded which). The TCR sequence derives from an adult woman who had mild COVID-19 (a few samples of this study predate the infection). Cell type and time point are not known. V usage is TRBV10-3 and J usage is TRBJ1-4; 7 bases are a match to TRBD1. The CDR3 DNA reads TGTGCCATCAGTGAGGGTGGACAGGTTGGCGAAAAACTGTTTTTT. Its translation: CAISEGGQVGEKLFF.